This TCR beta chain was documented in a study of T-cell reconstitution after alpha-beta-depleted transplantation in children. Study-wide results and limits: Where alpha-beta T cells came from about two months after transplant was reportedly several hundred expanded graft clones. After one year, T-cell counts and TCRbeta diversity mostly came from new T cells.

A word on this clonotype: The antigen remains undetermined.

Library preparation (for TCRbeta) was performed with unique molecular identifiers. From the PCR reads, TCRdb called clonotypes with MiXCR, one entry per CDR3 protein. Seen here are some 450,000 distinct CDR3 sequences, approximately 41% observed once, and the top ten hold 25% to 30%. CDR1 and CDR2 (germline): SGHAT, FQNNGV. Trimming took 3 bases from V and 3 from J, leaving 8 bases between them. The length of the CDR3 is 13 residues. The chain couples TRBV11-2 to TRBJ2-5; D is undetermined. The source of this sequence is a girl aged 2-15 years with aplastic anemia, due to receive a stem cell transplant. Sequencing was performed on PBMCs, taken before TCRalphabeta/CD19-depleted stem cell transplant. CDR3 DNA sequence: TGTGCCAGCAGCTTCGCGGAAAAAGAGACCCAGTACTTC. This sequence encodes CASSFAEKETQYF.